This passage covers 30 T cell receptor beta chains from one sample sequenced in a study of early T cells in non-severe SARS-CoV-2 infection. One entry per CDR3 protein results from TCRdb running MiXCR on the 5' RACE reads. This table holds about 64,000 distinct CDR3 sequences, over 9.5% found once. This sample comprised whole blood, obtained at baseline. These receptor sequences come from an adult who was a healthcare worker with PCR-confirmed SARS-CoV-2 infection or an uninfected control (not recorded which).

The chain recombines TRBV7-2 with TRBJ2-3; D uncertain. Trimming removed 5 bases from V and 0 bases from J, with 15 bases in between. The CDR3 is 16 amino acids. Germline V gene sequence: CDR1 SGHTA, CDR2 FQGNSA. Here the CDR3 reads CASSAVGQESTDTQYF. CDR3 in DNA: TGTGCCAGCAGCGCCGTCGGCCAAGAAAGCACAGATACGCAGTATTTT. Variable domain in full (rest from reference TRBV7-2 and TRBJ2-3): GAGVSQSPSNKVTEKGKDVELRCDPISGHTALYWYRQSLGQGLEFLIYFQGNSAPDKSGLPSDRFSAERTGGSVSTLTIQRTQQEDSAVYLCASSAVGQESTDTQYFGPGTRLTVL.

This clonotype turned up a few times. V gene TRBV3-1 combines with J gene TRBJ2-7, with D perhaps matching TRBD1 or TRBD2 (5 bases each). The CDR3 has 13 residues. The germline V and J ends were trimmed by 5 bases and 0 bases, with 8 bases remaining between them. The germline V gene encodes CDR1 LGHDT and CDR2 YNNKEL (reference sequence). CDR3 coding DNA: TGTGCCAGCAGCACGGGGACCTCCTACGAGCAGTACTTC. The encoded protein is CASSTGTSYEQYF.

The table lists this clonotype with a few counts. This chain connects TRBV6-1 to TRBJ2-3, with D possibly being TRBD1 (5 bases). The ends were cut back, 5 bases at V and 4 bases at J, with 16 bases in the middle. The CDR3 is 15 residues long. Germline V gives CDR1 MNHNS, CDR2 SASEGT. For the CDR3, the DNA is TGTGCCAGCAGTCAACAGGAATTAGTGGCAGATACGCAGTATTTT. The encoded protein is CASSQQELVADTQYF.

The CDR3 sequence: CASGTHNGGELFF. The DNA of the CDR3 is TGTGCCAGCGGGACTCACAACGGAGGGGAGCTGTTTTTT. The chain is built from TRBV7-9 and TRBJ2-2, with a possible D match to TRBD2 (6 bases). Trimming removed 8 bases at V and 8 bases at J, with 15 bases between. Germline V CDR1 and CDR2: SEHNR, FQNEAQ (reference sequence). The CDR3 covers 13 residues.

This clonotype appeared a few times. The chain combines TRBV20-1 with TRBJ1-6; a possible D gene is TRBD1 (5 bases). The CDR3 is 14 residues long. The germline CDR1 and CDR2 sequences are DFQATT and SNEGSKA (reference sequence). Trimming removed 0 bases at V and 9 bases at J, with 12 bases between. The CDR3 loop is CSARDPRGRSPLHF. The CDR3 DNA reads TGCAGTGCTAGAGATCCCCGGGGCCGTTCACCCCTCCACTTT.

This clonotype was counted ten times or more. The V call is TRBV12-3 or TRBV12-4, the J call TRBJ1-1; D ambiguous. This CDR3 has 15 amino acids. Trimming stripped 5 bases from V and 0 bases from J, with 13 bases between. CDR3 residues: CASSPLGSMNTEAFF. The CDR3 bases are TGTGCCAGCAGTCCACTGGGGAGCATGAACACTGAAGCTTTCTTT.

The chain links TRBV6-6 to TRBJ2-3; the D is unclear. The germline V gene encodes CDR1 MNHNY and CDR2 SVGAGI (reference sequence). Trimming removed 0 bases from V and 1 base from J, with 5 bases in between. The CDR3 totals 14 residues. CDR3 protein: CASSYSDGTDTQYF. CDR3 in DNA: TGTGCCAGCAGTTACTCGGACGGCACAGATACGCAGTATTTT.

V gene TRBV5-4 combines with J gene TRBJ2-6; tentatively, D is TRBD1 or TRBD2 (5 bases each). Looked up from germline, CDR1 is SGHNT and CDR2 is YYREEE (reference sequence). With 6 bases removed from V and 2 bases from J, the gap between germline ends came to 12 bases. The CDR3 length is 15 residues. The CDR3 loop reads CASTTGGAGANVLTF. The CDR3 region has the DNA TGTGCCAGCACCACTGGGGGAGCTGGGGCCAACGTCCTGACTTTC.

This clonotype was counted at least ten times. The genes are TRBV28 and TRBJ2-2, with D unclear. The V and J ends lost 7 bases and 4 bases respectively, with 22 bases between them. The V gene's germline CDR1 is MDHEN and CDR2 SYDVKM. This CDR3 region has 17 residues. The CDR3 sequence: CASTPVSETWVTGELFF. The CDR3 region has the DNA TGTGCCAGCACCCCCGTATCCGAGACATGGGTCACCGGGGAGCTGTTTTTT.

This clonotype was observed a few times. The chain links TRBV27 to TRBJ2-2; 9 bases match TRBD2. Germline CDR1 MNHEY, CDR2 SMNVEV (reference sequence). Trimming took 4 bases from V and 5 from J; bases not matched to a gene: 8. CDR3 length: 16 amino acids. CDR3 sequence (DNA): TGTGCCAGCAGTTCCCCTACTAGCGGGCTTACCGGGGAGCTGTTTTTT. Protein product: CASSSPTSGLTGELFF.

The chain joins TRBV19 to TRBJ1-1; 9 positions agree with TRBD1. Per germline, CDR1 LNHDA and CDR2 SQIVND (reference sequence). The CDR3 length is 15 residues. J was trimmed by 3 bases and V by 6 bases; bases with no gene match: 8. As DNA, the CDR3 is TGTGCCAGTAGAGGGAGGACAGGGGCGGACACTGAAGCTTTCTTT. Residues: CASRGRTGADTEAFF.

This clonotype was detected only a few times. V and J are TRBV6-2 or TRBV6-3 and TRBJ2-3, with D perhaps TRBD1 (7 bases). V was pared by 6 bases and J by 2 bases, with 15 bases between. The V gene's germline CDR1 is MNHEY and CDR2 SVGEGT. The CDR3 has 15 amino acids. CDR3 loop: CASSPGGTATDTQYF. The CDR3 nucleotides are TGTGCCAGCAGCCCCGGAGGGACAGCCACAGATACGCAGTATTTT.

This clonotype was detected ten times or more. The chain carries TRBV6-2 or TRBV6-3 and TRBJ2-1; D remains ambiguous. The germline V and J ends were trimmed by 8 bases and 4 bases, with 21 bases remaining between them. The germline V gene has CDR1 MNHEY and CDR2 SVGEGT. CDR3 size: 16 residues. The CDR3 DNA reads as TGTGCCAGCGGAAGTTGGCGGACGGAACGGTACAATGAGCAGTTCTTC. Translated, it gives CASGSWRTERYNEQFF.

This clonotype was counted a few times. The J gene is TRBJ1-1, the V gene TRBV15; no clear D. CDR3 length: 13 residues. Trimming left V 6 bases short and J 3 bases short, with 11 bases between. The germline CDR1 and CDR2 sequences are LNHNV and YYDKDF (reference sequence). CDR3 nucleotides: TGTGCCACCAGATTCGGGGTGGACACTGAAGCTTTCTTT. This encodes CATRFGVDTEAFF.

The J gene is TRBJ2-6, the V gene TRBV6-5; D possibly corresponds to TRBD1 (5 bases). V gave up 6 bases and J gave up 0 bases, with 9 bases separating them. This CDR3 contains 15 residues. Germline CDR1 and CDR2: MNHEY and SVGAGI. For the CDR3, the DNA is TGTGCCAGCAGCTTAACAGGCTCTGGGGCCAACGTCCTGACTTTC. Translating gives CASSLTGSGANVLTF.

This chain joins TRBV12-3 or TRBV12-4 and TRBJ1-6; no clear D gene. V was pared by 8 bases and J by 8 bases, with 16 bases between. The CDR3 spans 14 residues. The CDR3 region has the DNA TGTGCCAGCGGCCTAGCCCAACGGGATTCACCCCTCCACTTT. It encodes CASGLAQRDSPLHF.

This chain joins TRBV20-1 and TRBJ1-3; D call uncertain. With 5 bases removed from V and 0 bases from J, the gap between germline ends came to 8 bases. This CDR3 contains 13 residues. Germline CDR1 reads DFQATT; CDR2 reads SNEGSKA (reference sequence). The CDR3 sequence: CSARQASGNTIYF. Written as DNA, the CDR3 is TGCAGTGCTCGGCAGGCCTCTGGAAACACCATATATTTT.

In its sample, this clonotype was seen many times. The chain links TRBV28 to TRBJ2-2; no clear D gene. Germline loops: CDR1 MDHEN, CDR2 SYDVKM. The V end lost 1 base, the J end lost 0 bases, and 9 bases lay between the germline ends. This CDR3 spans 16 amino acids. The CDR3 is CASSLSLEANTGELFF. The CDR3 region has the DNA TGTGCCAGCAGTTTATCTCTGGAAGCGAACACCGGGGAGCTGTTTTTT.

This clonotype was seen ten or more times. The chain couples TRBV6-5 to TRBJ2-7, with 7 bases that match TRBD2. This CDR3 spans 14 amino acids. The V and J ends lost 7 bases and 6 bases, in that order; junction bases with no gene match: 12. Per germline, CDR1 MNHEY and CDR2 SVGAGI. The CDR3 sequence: CASKIRGEGIEQYF. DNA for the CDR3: TGTGCCAGCAAGATTAGAGGGGAGGGGATCGAGCAGTACTTC.

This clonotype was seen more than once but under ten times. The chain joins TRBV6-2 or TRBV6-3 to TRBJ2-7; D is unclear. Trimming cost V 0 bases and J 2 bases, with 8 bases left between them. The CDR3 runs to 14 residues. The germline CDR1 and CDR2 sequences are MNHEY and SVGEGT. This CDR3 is CASSYSTNAYEQYF. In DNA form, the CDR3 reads TGTGCCAGCAGTTACTCGACGAACGCCTACGAGCAGTACTTC.

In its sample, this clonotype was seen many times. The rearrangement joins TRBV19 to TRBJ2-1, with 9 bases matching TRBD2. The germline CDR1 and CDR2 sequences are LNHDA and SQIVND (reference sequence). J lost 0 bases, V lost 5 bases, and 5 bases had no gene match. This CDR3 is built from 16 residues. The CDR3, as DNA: TGTGCCAGTAGTGATCCTAGCGGGACCTCCTACAATGAGCAGTTCTTC. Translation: CASSDPSGTSYNEQFF.

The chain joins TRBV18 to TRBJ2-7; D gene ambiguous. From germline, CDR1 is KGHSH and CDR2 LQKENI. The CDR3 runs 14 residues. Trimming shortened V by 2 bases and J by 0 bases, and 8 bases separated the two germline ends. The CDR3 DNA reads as TGTGCCAGCTCACCAGGGATCCCCTCCTACGAGCAGTACTTC. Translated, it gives CASSPGIPSYEQYF.

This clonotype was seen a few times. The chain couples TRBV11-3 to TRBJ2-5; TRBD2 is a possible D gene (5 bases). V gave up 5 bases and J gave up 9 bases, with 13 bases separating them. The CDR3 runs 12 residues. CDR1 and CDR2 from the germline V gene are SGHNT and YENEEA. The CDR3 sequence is CASSGGEEAQYF. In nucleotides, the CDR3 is TGTGCCAGCAGCGGAGGCGAGGAGGCCCAGTACTTC.

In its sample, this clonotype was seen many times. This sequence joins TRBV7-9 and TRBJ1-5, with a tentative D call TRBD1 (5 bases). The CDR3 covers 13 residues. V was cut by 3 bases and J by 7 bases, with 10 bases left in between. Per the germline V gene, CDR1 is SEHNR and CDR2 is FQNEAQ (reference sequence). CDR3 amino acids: CASSFDGGQPQHF. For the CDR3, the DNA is TGTGCCAGCAGCTTTGATGGGGGGCAGCCCCAGCATTTT.

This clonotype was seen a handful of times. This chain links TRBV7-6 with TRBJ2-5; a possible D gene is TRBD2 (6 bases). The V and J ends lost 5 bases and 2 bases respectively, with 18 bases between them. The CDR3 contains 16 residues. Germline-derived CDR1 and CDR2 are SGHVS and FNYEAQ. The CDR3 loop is CASSGTLPRLQETQYF. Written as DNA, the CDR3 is TGTGCCAGCAGCGGGACTTTGCCCCGCCTGCAAGAGACCCAGTACTTC.

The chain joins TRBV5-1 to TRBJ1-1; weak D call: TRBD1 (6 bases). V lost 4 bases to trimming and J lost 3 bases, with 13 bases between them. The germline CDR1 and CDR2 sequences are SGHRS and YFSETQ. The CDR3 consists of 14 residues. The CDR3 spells CASSLEQGYTEAFF. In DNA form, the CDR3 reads TGCGCCAGCAGCCTGGAACAGGGATACACTGAAGCTTTCTTT.

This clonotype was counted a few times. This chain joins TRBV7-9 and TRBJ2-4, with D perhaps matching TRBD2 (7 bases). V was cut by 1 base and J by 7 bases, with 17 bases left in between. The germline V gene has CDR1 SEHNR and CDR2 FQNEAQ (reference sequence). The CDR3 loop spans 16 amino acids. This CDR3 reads CASSLVGGLERNIQYF. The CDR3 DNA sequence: TGTGCCAGCAGCTTAGTCGGGGGGCTAGAAAGGAACATTCAGTACTTC. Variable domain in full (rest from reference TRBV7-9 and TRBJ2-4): DTGVSQNPRHKITKRGQNVTFRCDPISEHNRLYWYRQTLGQGPEFLTYFQNEAQLEKSRLLSDRFSAERPKGSFSTLEIQRTEQGDSAMYLCASSLVGGLERNIQYFGAGTRLSVL.

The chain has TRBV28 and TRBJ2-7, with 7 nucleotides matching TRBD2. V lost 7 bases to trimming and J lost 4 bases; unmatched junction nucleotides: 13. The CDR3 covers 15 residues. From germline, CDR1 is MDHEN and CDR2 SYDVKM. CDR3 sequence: CASTLGRRGVYEQYF. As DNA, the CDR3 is TGTGCCAGCACCCTCGGGAGGAGAGGGGTTTACGAGCAGTACTTC.

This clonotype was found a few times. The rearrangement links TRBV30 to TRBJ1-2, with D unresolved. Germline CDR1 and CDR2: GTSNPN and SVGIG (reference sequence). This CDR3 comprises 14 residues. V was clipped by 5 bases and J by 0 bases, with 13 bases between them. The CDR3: CAWPGSPPNYGYTF. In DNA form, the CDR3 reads TGTGCCTGGCCCGGCTCACCTCCTAACTATGGCTACACCTTC.

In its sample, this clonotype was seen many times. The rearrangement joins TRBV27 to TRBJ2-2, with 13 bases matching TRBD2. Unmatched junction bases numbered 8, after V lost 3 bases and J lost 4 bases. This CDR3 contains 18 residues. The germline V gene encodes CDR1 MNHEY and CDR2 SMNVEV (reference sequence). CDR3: CASSFRTSGRAFTGELFF. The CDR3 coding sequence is TGTGCCAGCAGTTTCCGAACTAGCGGGAGGGCCTTCACCGGGGAGCTGTTTTTT.